The sequence of this T cell receptor beta chain was determined in a study of blood T cell repertoires in COVID-19 (dated by TCRdb to 2018 to 2021). For the study in its entirety: Samples covering the acute and convalescent phases of COVID-19 were provided by collaborators in the United States, Italy and Spain. The material from the prospective study consisted of cDNA or gDNA derived from T cells, B-cell-depleted T cells, or PBMCs. Deeply sampled blood TCRbeta repertoires from subjects exposed to, actively infected with, or recovered from COVID-19 were included in the dataset. A freely available public database, intended as a resource for researchers studying the immune response to SARS-CoV-2, is where the repertoires were released. Samples came from the ongoing ImmuneRACE study (first 160 participants) plus 1,254 subjects from 6 global collaborators. The sample metadata nearly always contained a de-identified subject ID, COVID-19 status, age in years and sex. HLA class I and class II types, where available, came from metadata supplied by the sample provider rather than from assay-based typing.

Collaborating institutions collected whole blood in K2EDTA tubes following their own protocols. For TCRbeta analysis, collaborator samples were shipped as frozen whole blood, as isolated PBMCs, or as DNA extracted from either sample type. The germline V gene yields SGDLS for CDR1 and YYNGEE for CDR2. Trimmed from V: 0 bases; trimmed from J: 8 bases; junction bases lacking a gene match: 4. The CDR3 contains 14 residues, cysteine and phenylalanine counted. Only the CDR3 region is kept as DNA, spanning 42 bases read in frame from base 1. TCRbeta CDR3 regions were amplified from genomic DNA by means of the immunoSEQ Assay, a bias-controlled multiplex PCR. On the authors' methods: Within the assay, amplification of reference gene primers was used to estimate how many nucleated cells each sample contained. To quantify the absolute abundance of each unique TCRbeta CDR3 rearrangement, sequence reads were collapsed and filtered. For each sample, productive Simpson clonality was calculated as the square root of Simpson's diversity index across productive rearrangements. TCRdb re-hosts the immuneACCESS table, in-frame sequences only. Its copies lack some clones; in the studies checked, an unresolved V gene accounts for under half of them, and the cause for the rest is not known. Clone size and V and J calls were adopted from that table, with D and trimming inferred from the DNA. The sample table holds roughly 280,000 clones, of which roughly nine tenths were seen once. In total, the top ten clones hold 2% to 2.5% of the sample.

Note on this clone: Its antigen has not been determined. No much larger clonotype is one base removed from it; base qualities were not supplied.

Study-wide conclusions, independent of this receptor: How much clinical and demographic metadata was included differed by source and by participant, and the metadata was provided uncurated.

This clonotype originated in a man aged 50 to 59 with acute or convalescent COVID-19. Recombination joined TRBV9 with TRBJ2-1, and 8 bases in between align with TRBD2. Sequenced sample: peripheral blood. The DNA sequence is given as TGTGCCAGCAGCGTAGTAGCGGGGAGGGATGAGCAGTTCTTC. Translated, this gives CASSVVAGRDEQFF.